This entry lists 27 T cell receptor beta chains sequenced from one sample in a study of T cell responses to AZD1222 COVID-19 vaccine. Generated by immunoSEQ multiplex PCR, the TCRdb table keeps only in-frame clones and is missing some. The data show 100,000 to 150,000 clones, around 90% seen once. Sequenced here: peripheral blood, sampled on day 0 of MenACWY control vaccination. These receptors were taken from an adult in good health.

The rearrangement uses TRBV4-2 and TRBJ2-3, with 9 bases that match TRBD1. The CDR3 runs to 15 residues. Germline loops: CDR1 LGHNA, CDR2 YNFKEQ. The J segment lost 5 bases and the V segment lost 2 bases, leaving 5 bases of the junction unmatched. In DNA form, the CDR3 reads TGTGCCAGCAGCCAACCGGGACAGGGCTTAGATACGCAGTATTTT. This codes for CASSQPGQGLDTQYF.

The chain combines TRBV7-9 with TRBJ1-4; D might be TRBD1 (5 bases). Trimming cost V 5 bases and J 3 bases, with 10 bases left between them. CDR1 and CDR2 from the germline V gene are SEHNR and FQNEAQ (reference sequence). This CDR3 spans 14 amino acids. CDR3 sequence reads: CASSRQSPNEKLFF. The CDR3 nucleotides are TGTGCCAGCAGCCGACAGAGTCCTAATGAAAAACTGTTTTTT.

V gene TRBV15 combines with J gene TRBJ2-1, with D uncertain. The length of the CDR3 is 16 residues. V dropped 1 base and J dropped 1 base, with 11 bases sitting between them. Germline V gene data show CDR1 as LNHNV and CDR2 as YYDKDF (reference sequence). The CDR3 DNA sequence: TGTGCCACCAGCAGAGGGGCCGCGCGTTCCTACAATGAGCAGTTCTTC. Residues: CATSRGAARSYNEQFF.

This chain links TRBV5-6 with TRBJ1-1; no reliable D call. This CDR3 region has 15 residues. V lost 4 bases to trimming and J lost 6 bases, with 19 bases between them. CDR1 is SGHDT and CDR2 is YYEEEE in the germline V gene. CDR3 nucleotides: TGTGCCAGCAGCCTGGGCTCCAATTACTTCGCTGAAGCTTTCTTT. Protein product: CASSLGSNYFAEAFF.

This clone was seen just once. CDR3 sequence: CASSLRPGHQYGYTF. The CDR3 coding sequence is TGTGCCAGCAGCCTCCGACCGGGACACCAGTATGGCTACACCTTC. This sequence joins TRBV7-3 and TRBJ1-2, with D possibly being TRBD1 (6 bases). CDR1 and CDR2 (germline): SGHTA, FQGTGA. CDR3 length: 15 amino acids. V gave up 5 bases and J gave up 5 bases, with 18 bases separating them.

The V call is TRBV7-8, the J call TRBJ1-3, with D possibly being TRBD1 (6 bases). Deletions cut 4 bases from V and 1 base from J, with 14 bases between. This CDR3 comprises 16 residues. Germline V gene sequence: CDR1 SGHVS, CDR2 FQNEAQ. CDR3 in DNA: TGTGCCAGCAGCTCCCAACAGGGAGGGTCTGGAAACACCATATATTTT. Protein sequence: CASSSQQGGSGNTIYF.

This clone has a single count. The chain joins TRBV5-1 to TRBJ2-7; TRBD2 aligns across 13 bases. Germline CDR1 SGHRS, CDR2 YFSETQ. The CDR3 length is 15 residues. Losses at the gene ends were 4 bases for V and 6 bases for J; bases not matched to a gene: 7. CDR3 sequence reads: CASSLGTSGAIEQYV. DNA for the CDR3: TGCGCCAGCAGCCTTGGGACTAGCGGGGCGATCGAGCAGTACGTC.

The rearrangement links TRBV28 to TRBJ2-7; 7 bases map to TRBD1. The CDR3 has 14 residues. In germline, CDR1 is MDHEN, CDR2 SYDVKM. V dropped 5 bases and J dropped 3; count of bases not matched to a gene: 7. In nucleotides, the CDR3 is TGTGCCAGCAGTACGACAGGGAACGTCTACGAGCAGTACGTC. The encoded protein is CASSTTGNVYEQYV.

The chain couples TRBV5-6 to TRBJ2-7; D unresolved. V shed 0 bases and J shed 2 bases, with 6 bases lying between them. In germline, CDR1 is SGHDT, CDR2 YYEEEE. This CDR3 comprises 13 residues. CDR3 bases: TGTGCCAGCAGCTTGGAGCTTACCTACGAGCAGTACTTC. Protein sequence: CASSLELTYEQYF.

This clone was seen only once. The chain uses TRBV5-4 and TRBJ1-6; D gene unclear. From germline, CDR1 is SGHNT and CDR2 YYREEE (reference sequence). The CDR3 is 17 residues long. The V end lost 0 bases, the J end lost 8 bases, and 18 bases lay between the germline ends. The CDR3 spells CASSLGGGLYWDSPLHF. The CDR3 nucleotides are TGTGCCAGCAGCTTGGGAGGTGGCCTTTATTGGGATTCACCCCTCCACTTT.

This clone was recorded once. J is TRBJ2-5 and V is TRBV5-1; tentative D call: TRBD1 (6 bases). The V gene lost 1 base and the J gene lost 7 bases, with 14 bases spanning the gap. CDR1 and CDR2 from the germline V gene are SGHRS and YFSETQ. The CDR3 has 14 amino acids. The CDR3 bases are TGCGCCAGCAGCTTGTCGCAGGGGCTTGGGACCCAGTACTTC. Translated: CASSLSQGLGTQYF.

The chain combines TRBV30 with TRBJ2-7, with 11 bases aligning to TRBD2. This CDR3 has 13 residues. The germline V gene encodes CDR1 GTSNPN and CDR2 SVGIG (reference sequence). J lost 1 base, V lost 6 bases, and 2 bases had no gene match. CDR3 DNA: TGTGCCTGCACTAGCGGGGGTTCCTACGAGCAGTACTTC. It encodes CACTSGGSYEQYF. Variable domain in full (rest from reference TRBV30 and TRBJ2-7): SQTIHQWPATLVQPVGSPLSLECTVEGTSNPNLYWYRQAAGRGLQLLFYSVGIGQISSEVPQNLSASRPQDRQFILSSKKLLLSDSGFYLCACTSGGSYEQYFGPGTRLTVT.

CDR3 nucleotide sequence: TGTGCCAGCAACTTCGGGACAAATCAGCCCCAGCATTTT. It encodes CASNFGTNQPQHF. The chain combines TRBV12-3 or TRBV12-4 with TRBJ1-5, with D perhaps TRBD1 (6 bases). The CDR3 spans 13 residues. V lost 7 bases and J lost 4, with 11 bases in between.

J is TRBJ2-7 and V is TRBV5-1; 12 bases fit TRBD1. Germline CDR1 and CDR2: SGHRS and YFSETQ. The CDR3 length is 14 residues. V lost 4 bases, J lost 5 bases, and 4 bases stayed unmatched. The DNA of the CDR3 is TGCGCCAGCAGCCCGGGACAGGGGGCCCACGAGCAGTACGTC. Its protein is CASSPGQGAHEQYV.

The gene calls are TRBV2 and TRBJ2-3; D not resolved. The CDR3 consists of 15 residues. The germline V gene encodes CDR1 SNHLY and CDR2 FYNNEI. Trimming removed 1 base at V and 0 bases at J, with 8 bases between. CDR3 in DNA: TGTGCCAGCAGTGAAGACGGTTACAGCACAGATACGCAGTATTTT. This translates into CASSEDGYSTDTQYF. Variable domain in full (rest from reference TRBV2 and TRBJ2-3): EPEVTQTPSHQVTQMGQEVILRCVPISNHLYFYWYRQILGQKVEFLVSFYNNEISEKSEIFDDQFSVERPDGSNFTLKIRSTKLEDSAMYFCASSEDGYSTDTQYFGPGTRLTVL.

The chain couples TRBV19 to TRBJ2-6, with no clear D. Germline CDR1 and CDR2: LNHDA and SQIVND (reference sequence). The CDR3 length is 16 residues. The V gene lost 6 bases and the J gene lost 0 bases, with 12 bases spanning the gap. CDR3 coding DNA: TGTGCCAGTAGCCCCCGGTTGGGCTCTGGGGCCAACGTCCTGACTTTC. Protein product: CASSPRLGSGANVLTF.

This clone is categorized as medium-sized. This chain's CDR3 is CASSSPPGLAGDHEQYF. The CDR3 DNA reads as TGTGCCAGCAGCTCACCACCGGGACTAGCGGGAGATCACGAGCAGTACTTC. This sequence joins TRBV7-8 and TRBJ2-7; TRBD2 matches 14 bases. The germline gives CDR1 SGHVS, CDR2 FQNEAQ. This CDR3 is built from 17 residues. The V segment lost 4 bases and the J segment 5 bases; nucleotides outside the gene matches: 10.

About this clone: The same CDR3 arises from other DNA sequences in this sample as well. The chain carries TRBV7-3 and TRBJ2-7, with D possibly matching TRBD2 (6 bases). The length of the CDR3 is 15 residues. The V gene lost 2 bases and the J gene lost 0 bases, with 11 bases spanning the gap. CDR1 is SGHTA and CDR2 is FQGTGA in the germline V gene. The CDR3 region has the DNA TGTGCCAGCAGCTTAGGGCAGGGAGGCTCCTACGAGCAGTACTTC. Amino acids: CASSLGQGGSYEQYF. The entire variable domain, with the rest obtained from reference TRBV7-3 and TRBJ2-7, is as follows: GAGVSQTPSNKVTEKGKYVELRCDPISGHTALYWYRQSLGQGPEFLIYFQGTGAADDSGLPNDRFFAVRPEGSVSTLKIQRTERGDSAVYLCASSLGQGGSYEQYFGPGTRLTVT.

The genes are TRBV3-1 (or the pseudogene TRBV3-2) and TRBJ2-7, with D possibly TRBD2 on 6 matching bases. The germline gives CDR1 LGHDT, CDR2 YNNKEL (reference sequence). V shed 3 bases and J shed 3 bases, with 12 bases lying between them. The CDR3 has 14 amino acids. The CDR3 DNA follows: TGTGCCAGCAGCCAGGGACTGGCTTACTACGAGCAGTACTTC. Amino acids: CASSQGLAYYEQYF.

The CDR3 DNA follows: TGTGCCAGCAGTGAAGCCCCAGGGGGTGCAACTAATGAAAAACTGTTTTTT. This gives the protein CASSEAPGGATNEKLFF. The chain is built from TRBV6-1 and TRBJ1-4; 7 positions match TRBD1. This CDR3 comprises 17 residues. V lost 0 bases to trimming and J lost 0 bases; unmatched junction nucleotides: 4. Per germline, CDR1 MNHNS and CDR2 SASEGT.

This chain joins TRBV5-5 and TRBJ2-5, with D maybe TRBD1 (6 bases). V shed 0 bases and J shed 5 bases, with 14 bases lying between them. The CDR3 spans 15 residues. Germline V CDR1 and CDR2: SGHKS, YYEKEE (reference sequence). The CDR3 here is CASSLGGGSGETQYF. The CDR3 DNA sequence: TGTGCCAGCAGCTTGGGTGGGGGCTCTGGTGAGACCCAGTACTTC.

The chain links TRBV10-1 to TRBJ1-4, with D unresolved. Per germline, CDR1 WNHNN and CDR2 SYGVQD (reference sequence). Trimming removed 7 bases at V and 4 bases at J, with 25 bases between. The CDR3 totals 18 residues. Here the CDR3 reads CASTRPTRITLYNEKLFF. In nucleotides, the CDR3 is TGCGCCAGCACCAGACCGACAAGAATCACACTCTATAATGAAAAACTGTTTTTT.

V gene TRBV6-5 combines with J gene TRBJ1-2; D is uncertain. Germline-derived CDR1 and CDR2 are MNHEY and SVGAGI. The CDR3 runs to 14 residues. V lost 2 bases and J lost 3, with 10 bases in between. Here the CDR3 reads CASSYAGLYYGYTF. The CDR3 DNA reads as TGTGCCAGCAGTTACGCTGGGCTTTACTATGGCTACACCTTC.

The chain carries TRBV11-3 and TRBJ1-2; TRBD1 is a possible D gene (6 bases). Germline values: CDR1 SGHNT, CDR2 YENEEA. The CDR3 contains 18 residues. Trimming shortened V by 1 base and J by 4 bases, and 22 bases separated the two germline ends. The CDR3: CASSLVPSPDRLAYGYTF. The DNA of the CDR3 is TGTGCCAGCAGCTTAGTACCCAGTCCCGACAGGCTAGCCTATGGCTACACCTTC.

This rearrangement joins TRBV18 to TRBJ2-2; D is unresolved. CDR1 and CDR2 (germline): KGHSH, LQKENI. The CDR3 sequence is 15 residues long. V lost 6 bases to trimming and J lost 1 base, with 12 bases between them. CDR3 DNA sequence: TGTGCCAGCTCGTGGACCTTCAAGAACACCGGGGAGCTGTTTTTT. It is translated as CASSWTFKNTGELFF. Full variable domain (remainder filled in from reference TRBV18 and TRBJ2-2): NAGVMQNPRHLVRRRGQEARLRCSPMKGHSHVYWYRQLPEEGLKFMVYLQKENIIDESGMPKERFSAEFPKEGPSILRIQQVVRGDSAAYFCASSWTFKNTGELFFGEGSRLTVL.

The count of this clone is one. The chain employs TRBV9 and TRBJ1-3, with 7 bases matching TRBD1. CDR1 and CDR2 (germline): SGDLS, YYNGEE. With V trimmed by 0 bases and J by 0 bases, 6 bases remained unmatched. This CDR3 has 17 residues. The CDR3 reads CASSVVATGHSGNTIYF. The CDR3 nucleotides are TGTGCCAGCAGCGTAGTCGCGACAGGGCACTCTGGAAACACCATATATTTT.

Only one count was recorded for this clone. V gene TRBV7-2 combines with J gene TRBJ2-7; D may be TRBD1 (7 bases). CDR1 and CDR2 from the germline V gene are SGHTA and FQGNSA. The CDR3 covers 13 residues. V was clipped by 6 bases and J by 2 bases, with 11 bases between them. CDR3 bases: TGTGCCAGCAGGCGGGACAGCGCCTACGAGCAGTACGTC. Encoded protein: CASRRDSAYEQYV.